This T cell receptor beta chain was sequenced during a study of blood T cell repertoires in COVID-19. Authors' analysis steps: Estimates of nucleated cell counts were drawn from the amplification of reference gene primers. Clones were read by immunoSEQ multiplex PCR, and TCRdb kept only the in-frame ones, dropping some. Clone size and V and J calls were adopted from that table, with D and trimming inferred from the DNA. Of under 300,000 clones listed, roughly four fifths are singletons. The V and J ends lost 4 bases and 1 base respectively, with 11 bases between them. CDR3 length equals 14 residues. From germline, CDR1 is LGHNA and CDR2 YSLEER.

The chain has TRBV4-3 and TRBJ2-7; possible D gene TRBD2, 5 bases. Sequenced: peripheral blood. The sequence was obtained from a woman between 18 and 30 years old with acute or convalescent COVID-19. CDR3 bases: TGCGCCAGCAGCCCCTTTAGAGGGTCCTACGAGCAGTACTTC. Translation: CASSPFRGSYEQYF.